This TCR beta chain was retrieved from a study of blood T cell repertoires in COVID-19. Study at large: PBMCs, B-cell-depleted T cells, or T cells provided the cDNA or gDNA that made up the material.

The authors' processing: The authors estimated nucleated cell counts from reference gene primer amplification. Only in-frame clones appear in the TCRdb table, and some are missing; sequencing was by immunoSEQ multiplex PCR. Clonal size and the V and J genes are those of that table, whereas D and trimming came from the DNA. The data show more than 300,000 clones, around 89% seen once. One Seattle source followed patients from active infection through their disease course. CDR3 size: 15 residues. Germline CDR1 SGHAT, CDR2 FQNNGV. J gave up 4 bases and V 4 bases, and 10 bases lay outside the gene matches.

V and J are TRBV11-2 and TRBJ2-7; the match to TRBD1 covers 7 bases. The source is a young woman with COVID-19, enrolled during active disease. The sample taken for sequencing was peripheral blood. CDR3 amino acids: CASSSLGQGVYEQYF. DNA for the CDR3: TGTGCCAGCAGCTCCCTGGGCCAGGGGGTATACGAGCAGTACTTC.